One T cell receptor beta chain is described in this entry. The antigen remains undetermined. After constant-region reverse-primer amplification, full-length variable regions underwent semi-nested PCR with Nested Universal Primer A. MiXCR, applied by TCRdb to the 5' RACE reads, yields one record per CDR3 protein. The data contain 40,000 to 65,000 distinct CDR3 sequences, around 25% of them singletons. Naive CD4+ T cells were purified with Tregs depleted by CD25. Notes on the study in general: Tumor memory CD4+ T cell TCR gene usage clustered with blood and lymph node memory CD4+ cells and lymph node naive CD4+ cells. Tumor Tregs overlapped most with tumor, then blood, naive CD4+ cells.

V was trimmed by 5 bases and J by 0 bases, leaving 8 bases between them. CDR1 DFQATT and CDR2 SNEGSKA come from the germline V gene (reference sequence). The CDR3 is made up of 13 amino acids. This clonotype originated in a female donor with breast cancer. The source material was tumor-infiltrating naive CD4+ T cells sorted from the breast tumor. Subset specified: naive CD4+ T cells, CD4+CD45RA+CD25-. V and J are TRBV20-1 and TRBJ2-1; the D gene is possibly TRBD2 (5 bases). The CDR3, as DNA: TGCAGTGCTGGCCGGGACTCCTACAATGAGCAGTTCTTC. It encodes CSAGRDSYNEQFF.